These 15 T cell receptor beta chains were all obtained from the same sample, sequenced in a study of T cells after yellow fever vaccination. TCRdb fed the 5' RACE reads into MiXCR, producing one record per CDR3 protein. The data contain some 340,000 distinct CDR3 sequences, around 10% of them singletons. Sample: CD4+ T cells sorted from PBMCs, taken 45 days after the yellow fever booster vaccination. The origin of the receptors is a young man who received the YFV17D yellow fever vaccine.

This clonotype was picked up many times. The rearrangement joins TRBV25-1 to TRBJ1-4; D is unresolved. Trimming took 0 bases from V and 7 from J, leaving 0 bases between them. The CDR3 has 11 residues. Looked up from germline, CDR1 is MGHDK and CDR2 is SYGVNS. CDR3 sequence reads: CASSEYEKLFF. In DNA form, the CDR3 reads TGTGCCAGCAGTGAATATGAAAAACTGTTTTTT.

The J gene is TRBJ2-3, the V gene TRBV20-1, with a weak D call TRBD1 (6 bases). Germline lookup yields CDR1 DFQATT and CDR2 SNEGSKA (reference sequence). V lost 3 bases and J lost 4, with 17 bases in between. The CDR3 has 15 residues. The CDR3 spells CSASMAGDDPDTQYF. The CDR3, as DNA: TGCAGTGCTAGTATGGCAGGGGATGACCCAGATACGCAGTATTTT.

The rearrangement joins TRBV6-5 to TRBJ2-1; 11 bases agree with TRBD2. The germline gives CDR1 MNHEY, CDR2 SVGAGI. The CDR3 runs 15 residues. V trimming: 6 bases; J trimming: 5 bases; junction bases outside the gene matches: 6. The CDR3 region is CASRPLTSGNNEQFF. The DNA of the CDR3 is TGTGCCAGCAGACCTCTGACTAGCGGGAACAATGAGCAGTTCTTC.

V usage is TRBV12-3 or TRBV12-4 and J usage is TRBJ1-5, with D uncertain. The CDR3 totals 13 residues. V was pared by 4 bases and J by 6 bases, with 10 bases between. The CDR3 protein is CASSSSGSQPQHF. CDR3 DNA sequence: TGTGCCAGCAGTTCATCGGGGAGTCAGCCCCAGCATTTT.

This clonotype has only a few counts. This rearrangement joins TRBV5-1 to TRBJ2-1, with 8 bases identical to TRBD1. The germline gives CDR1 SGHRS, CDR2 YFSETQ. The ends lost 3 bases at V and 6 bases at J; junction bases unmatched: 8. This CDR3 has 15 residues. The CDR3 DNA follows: TGCGCCAGCAGCTCCGGGACAGGTAGGACCAATGAGCAGTTCTTC. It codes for CASSSGTGRTNEQFF.

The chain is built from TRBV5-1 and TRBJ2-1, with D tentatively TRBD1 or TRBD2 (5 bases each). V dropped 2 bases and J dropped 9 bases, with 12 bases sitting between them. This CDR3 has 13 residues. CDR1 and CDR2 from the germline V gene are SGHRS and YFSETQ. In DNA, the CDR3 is TGCGCCAGCAGCTTTTCGGGGCTAACTGAGCAGTTCTTC. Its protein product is CASSFSGLTEQFF.

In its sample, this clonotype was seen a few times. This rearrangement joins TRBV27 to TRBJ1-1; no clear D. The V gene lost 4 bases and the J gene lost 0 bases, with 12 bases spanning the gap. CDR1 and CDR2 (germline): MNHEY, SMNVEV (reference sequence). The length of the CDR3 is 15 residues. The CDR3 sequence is CASSYPSHLNTEAFF. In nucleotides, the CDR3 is TGTGCCAGCAGTTACCCCTCCCACCTGAACACTGAAGCTTTCTTT.

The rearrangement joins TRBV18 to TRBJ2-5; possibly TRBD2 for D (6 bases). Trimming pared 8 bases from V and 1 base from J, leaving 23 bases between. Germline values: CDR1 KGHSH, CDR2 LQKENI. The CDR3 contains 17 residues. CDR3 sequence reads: CASRVPPLAGTQETQYF. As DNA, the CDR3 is TGTGCCAGCCGTGTCCCCCCTTTGGCGGGAACCCAAGAGACCCAGTACTTC.

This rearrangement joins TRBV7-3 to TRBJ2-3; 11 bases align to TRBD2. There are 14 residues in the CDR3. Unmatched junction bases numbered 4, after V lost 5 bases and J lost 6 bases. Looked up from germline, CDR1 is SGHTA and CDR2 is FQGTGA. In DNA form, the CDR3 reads TGTGCCAGCAGCGAACTAGCGGGGGTCGATACGCAGTATTTT. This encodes CASSELAGVDTQYF.

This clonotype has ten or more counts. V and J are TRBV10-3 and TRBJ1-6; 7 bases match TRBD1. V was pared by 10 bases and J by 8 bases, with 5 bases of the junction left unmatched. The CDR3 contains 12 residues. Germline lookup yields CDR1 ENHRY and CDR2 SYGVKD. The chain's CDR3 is CATTGSDSPLHF. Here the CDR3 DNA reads TGTGCCACGACAGGGTCGGATTCACCCCTCCACTTT.

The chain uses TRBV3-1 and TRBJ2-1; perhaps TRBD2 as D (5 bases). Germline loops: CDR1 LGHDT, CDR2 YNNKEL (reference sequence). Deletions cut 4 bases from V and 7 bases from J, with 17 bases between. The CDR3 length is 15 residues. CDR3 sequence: CASSLIHGRGNEQFF. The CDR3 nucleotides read TGTGCCAGCAGCCTCATCCACGGTCGGGGTAATGAGCAGTTCTTC.

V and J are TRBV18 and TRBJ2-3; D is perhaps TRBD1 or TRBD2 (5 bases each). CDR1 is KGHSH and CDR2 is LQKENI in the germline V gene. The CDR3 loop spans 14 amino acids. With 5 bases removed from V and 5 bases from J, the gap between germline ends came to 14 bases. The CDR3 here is CASSALGAGDTQYF. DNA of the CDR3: TGTGCCAGCTCAGCGTTAGGGGCGGGAGATACGCAGTATTTT.

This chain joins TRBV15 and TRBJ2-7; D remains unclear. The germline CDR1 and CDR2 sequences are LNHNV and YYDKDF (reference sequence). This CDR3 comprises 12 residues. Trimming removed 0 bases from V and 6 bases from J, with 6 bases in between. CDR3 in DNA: TGTGCCACCAGCAGAGAACTACGCGAGCAGTACTTC. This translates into CATSRELREQYF.

The CDR3 DNA sequence: TGTGCCAGCAGTTCAGCCCGGACAGGGGCAAGCACCGGGGAGCTGTTTTTT. As protein: CASSSARTGASTGELFF. V usage is TRBV12-3 or TRBV12-4 and J usage is TRBJ2-2, with TRBD1 matching over 9 bases. The CDR3 consists of 17 residues. V dropped 4 bases and J dropped 4; count of bases not matched to a gene: 10.

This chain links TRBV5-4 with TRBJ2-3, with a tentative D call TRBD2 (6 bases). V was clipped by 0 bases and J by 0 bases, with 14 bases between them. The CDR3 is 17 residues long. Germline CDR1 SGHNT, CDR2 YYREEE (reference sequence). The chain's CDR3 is CASSLGASSGSTDTQYF. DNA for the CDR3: TGTGCCAGCAGCTTGGGCGCCTCCAGCGGGAGCACAGATACGCAGTATTTT.